A single sample gave rise to the 2 T cell receptor beta chains below, sequenced in a study of CD8+ T cells in alopecia areata. Treatment reported: oral pan-JAK inhibitor, 5-10 mg twice daily. cDNA prepared by RNA extraction and subsequent reverse transcription served as the template for sequencing. Produced via immunoSEQ multiplex PCR; TCRdb's table is partial and in-frame only. The sample comprises 150,000 to 200,000 clones, roughly 50% of which are singletons, and roughly an eighth rests with the top ten. The sample consisted of CD8+ T cells sorted from blood, taken at week 24, from a patient treated with tofacitinib. The source is a human donor with alopecia areata.

The CDR3: CASSKAQGGHEQYF. The CDR3 DNA reads TGTGCCAGCAGCAAAGCGCAGGGGGGGCACGAGCAGTACTTC. The V call is TRBV21-1, the J call TRBJ2-7. TRBV21-1 is classified as a pseudogene. The CDR3 is 14 amino acids.

V gene TRBV6-4 combines with J gene TRBJ1-2; unclear D gene. CDR3 length: 13 residues. V was clipped by 2 bases and J by 8 bases, with 12 bases between them. Germline V lookup: CDR1 MRHNA, CDR2 SNTAGT. The CDR3 nucleotides read TGTGCCAGCAGTGACGGAGAGGCTCTAGGCTACACCTTC. Translating it yields CASSDGEALGYTF.